Reported below is one T cell receptor beta chain. The sample is drawn from a study of blood T cell repertoires in COVID-19. For the study at large: Acute and convalescent COVID-19 specimens originated in the United States, Italy and Spain. T cells, B-cell-depleted T cells, or PBMCs provided the cDNA or gDNA that served as material.

In the study's own analysis: Quantification of nucleated cells was approximated via reference gene primer amplification. Assay: immunoSEQ multiplex PCR; the TCRdb copy retains only in-frame clones and omits some. The D gene and trimming were derived from the DNA, and the V and J assignments and clone size from that table. The table shows about 400,000 clones, with approximately 90% occurring only once. Sequencing used peripheral blood. This receptor was obtained from a woman in her 30s with active or convalescent COVID-19.

As DNA, the CDR3 is TGTGCCATCAGTGGCCGGGATTCCTCCTACAATGAGCAGTTCTTC. Protein sequence: CAISGRDSSYNEQFF. V and J are TRBV10-3 and TRBJ2-1; D is perhaps TRBD2 (5 bases). The ends were cut back, 4 bases at V and 0 bases at J, with 10 bases in the middle. The CDR3 contains 15 residues. The germline gives CDR1 ENHRY, CDR2 SYGVKD.